This TCR beta chain was identified during a study of blood T cell repertoires in COVID-19. Background on the study: Whether acute or convalescent, the COVID-19 samples came from the United States, Italy and Spain. PBMCs, B-cell-depleted T cells, or T cells provided the cDNA or gDNA that made up the material.

This clone was found once. This CDR3 is built from 19 residues. The V and J ends lost 0 bases and 0 bases respectively, with 18 bases between them. Germline assignment: CDR1 SGHNT and CDR2 YENEEA. Profiled with immunoSEQ multiplex PCR; TCRdb holds only in-frame clones, not every one. The sample records tens of thousands of clones, around 82% being singletons. The sequence was obtained from an elderly man with active or convalescent COVID-19. V usage is TRBV11-3 and J usage is TRBJ2-1; possible D gene TRBD2, 6 bases. The sample comprised peripheral blood. CDR3 region: CASSLDRSSGPSSYNEQFF. In DNA, the CDR3 is TGTGCCAGCAGCTTAGATCGGTCGAGCGGGCCTAGCTCCTACAATGAGCAGTTCTTC.